These T cell receptor beta chains were read from a single sample in a study of multiple sclerosis patients with progressive multifocal leukoencephalopathy. TCRdb's copy holds only in-frame clones and misses some; the assay was immunoSEQ multiplex PCR. The sample includes tens of thousands of clones, more than 75% seen only once; the top ten take approximately 1.1%. Sequencing was carried out using PBMCs. The receptors shown here come from a human donor with multiple sclerosis. Each CDR3 is given without its conserved first and last residue. Rows may omit the clone size; those that give it use once, few, many or a size class.

v_call	cdr3_length	clone_size	j_call	cdr3_aa
TRBV5-1	13	-	TRBJ2-6	ASSPDRLGANVLT
TRBV9	12	-	TRBJ1-2	ASSVGDLVYGYT
TRBV7-7	15	-	TRBJ2-2	ASSSGLGQGDTGELF
TRBV7-2	11	-	TRBJ1-1	ASSLGRGGAAF
TRBV6-5	11	-	TRBJ1-2	ASSGGTGYGYT
TRBV5-1	13	-	TRBJ1-6	ASSPRGNDNSPLH
TRBV7-9	14	-	TRBJ2-5	ASSLRGWVGQETQY
TRBV13	13	-	TRBJ2-7	ASSHTGDSMNEQY
TRBV10-2	12	-	TRBJ2-7	ASRPGQGSWEQY
TRBV28	11	-	TRBJ2-7	ASTGTGSYEQY
TRBV2	11	once	TRBJ2-7	ASSEDREYEQY
TRBV6-5	11	-	TRBJ1-6	ASRGGVNSPLH
TRBV13	10	-	TRBJ1-5	ASSFQSQPQH
TRBV4-2	14	once	TRBJ2-7	ASSLPTSGDAYEQY
TRBV6-1	11	-	TRBJ1-3	ASSVSMRVTIY
TRBV19	13	once	TRBJ1-2	ASSKGQLSNYGYT
TRBV11-2	13	-	TRBJ1-2	ASSPYYRSYYGYT
TRBV10-3	11	-	TRBJ2-5	AISEGSRETQY
TRBV6-1	17	-	TRBJ2-5	ASSGGLVRASFTQETQY